The clone carrying this TCR beta chain was seen a single time. The record originates from a study of blood T cell repertoires in COVID-19. Study-wide context: Material from acute and convalescent COVID-19 was sourced from the United States, Italy and Spain.

CDR1 SGHTA and CDR2 FQGTGA come from the germline V gene. Between the trimmed V and J ends, which lost 5 bases and 1 base, there was a span of 8 bases. The CDR3 loop spans 13 amino acids. Some clones are missing from TCRdb's copy, which holds only in-frame ones; the method was immunoSEQ multiplex PCR. The sample has about 42,000 clones, roughly 81% seen once. This chain connects TRBV7-3 to TRBJ1-1, with D possibly TRBD1 on 5 matching bases. The source is a woman in her seventies in a cohort sampled during active COVID-19. The sequenced material came from peripheral blood. CDR3 sequence: CASSRGQNTEAFF. DNA for the CDR3: TGTGCCAGCAGCCGCGGACAGAACACTGAAGCTTTCTTT.